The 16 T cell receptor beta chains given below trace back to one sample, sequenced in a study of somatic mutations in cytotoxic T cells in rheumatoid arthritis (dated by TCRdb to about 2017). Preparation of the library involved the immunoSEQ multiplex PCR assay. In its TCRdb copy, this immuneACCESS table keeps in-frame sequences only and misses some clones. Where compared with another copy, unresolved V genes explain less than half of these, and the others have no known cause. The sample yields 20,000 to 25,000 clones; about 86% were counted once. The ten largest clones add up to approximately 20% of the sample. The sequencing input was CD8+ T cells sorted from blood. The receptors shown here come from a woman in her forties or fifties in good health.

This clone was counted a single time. DNA for the CDR3: TGTGCCAGCAGCTTGTGGGGGGCGAGCACAGATACGCAGTATTTT. Its protein is CASSLWGASTDTQYF. This chain links TRBV5-6 with TRBJ2-3; D possibly uses TRBD1 or TRBD2 (6 bases each). The CDR3 sequence is 15 residues long. The ends were cut back, 1 base at V and 0 bases at J, with 9 bases in the middle. The germline CDR1 and CDR2 sequences are SGHDT and YYEEEE.

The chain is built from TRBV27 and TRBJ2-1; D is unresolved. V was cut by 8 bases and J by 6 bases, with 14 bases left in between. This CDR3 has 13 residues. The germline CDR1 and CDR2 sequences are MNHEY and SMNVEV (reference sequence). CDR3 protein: CASSSLGFNEQFF. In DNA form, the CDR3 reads TGTGCCAGCTCTTCGCTGGGCTTCAATGAGCAGTTCTTC.

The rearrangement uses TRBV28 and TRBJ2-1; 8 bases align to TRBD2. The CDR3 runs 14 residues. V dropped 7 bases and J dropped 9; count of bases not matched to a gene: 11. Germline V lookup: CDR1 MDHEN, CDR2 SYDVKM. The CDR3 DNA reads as TGTGCCAGCACCCCCCCGGGAGGGTTTAGTGAGCAGTTCTTC. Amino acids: CASTPPGGFSEQFF.

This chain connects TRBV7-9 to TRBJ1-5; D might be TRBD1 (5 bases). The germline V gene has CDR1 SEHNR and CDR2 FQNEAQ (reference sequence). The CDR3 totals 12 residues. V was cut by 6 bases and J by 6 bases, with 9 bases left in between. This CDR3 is CASRTGGQPQHF. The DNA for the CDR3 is TGTGCCAGCAGAACTGGGGGTCAGCCCCAGCATTTT.

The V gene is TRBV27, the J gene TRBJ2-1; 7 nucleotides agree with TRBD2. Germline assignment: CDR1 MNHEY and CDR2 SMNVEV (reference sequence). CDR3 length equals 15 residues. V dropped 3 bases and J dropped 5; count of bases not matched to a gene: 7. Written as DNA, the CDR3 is TGTGCCAGCAGTTTGTCCGGCGGGAGCCACAATGAGCAGTTCTTC. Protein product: CASSLSGGSHNEQFF.

The CDR3 nucleotides read TGTGCCAGCAGCATGGACAGGGCCCACAATCAGCCCCAGCATTTT. Its translation: CASSMDRAHNQPQHF. The chain has TRBV7-9 and TRBJ1-5; TRBD1 matches at 8 bases. Germline V gene sequence: CDR1 SEHNR, CDR2 FQNEAQ (reference sequence). CDR3 length: 15 amino acids. V gave up 5 bases and J gave up 3 bases; unmatched junction bases: 6.

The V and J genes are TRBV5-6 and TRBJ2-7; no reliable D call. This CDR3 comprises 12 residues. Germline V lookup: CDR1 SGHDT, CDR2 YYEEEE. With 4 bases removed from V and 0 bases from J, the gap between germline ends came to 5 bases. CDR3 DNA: TGTGCCAGCAGCCTCAGCTCCTACGAGCAGTACTTC. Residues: CASSLSSYEQYF.

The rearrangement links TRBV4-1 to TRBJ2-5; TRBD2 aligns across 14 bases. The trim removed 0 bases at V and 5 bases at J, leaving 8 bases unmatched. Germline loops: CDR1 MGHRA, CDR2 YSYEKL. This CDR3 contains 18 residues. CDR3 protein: CASSQDRLAGGANETQYF. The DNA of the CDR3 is TGCGCCAGCAGCCAAGATCGACTAGCGGGGGGGGCTAATGAGACCCAGTACTTC.

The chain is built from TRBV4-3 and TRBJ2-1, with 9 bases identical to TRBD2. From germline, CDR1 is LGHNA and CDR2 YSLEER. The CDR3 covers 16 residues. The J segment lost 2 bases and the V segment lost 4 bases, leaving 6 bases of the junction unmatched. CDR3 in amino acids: CASSPQAGGAYNEQFF. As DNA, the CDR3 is TGCGCCAGCAGCCCACAAGCGGGGGGCGCCTACAATGAGCAGTTCTTC.

The CDR3 DNA is TGCAGCGTTGTCGGGGGAAAAAACATTCAGTACTTC. Protein: CSVVGGKNIQYF. This chain links TRBV29-1 with TRBJ2-4; D possibly corresponds to TRBD2 (6 bases). V lost 4 bases and J lost 4, with 8 bases in between. There are 12 residues in the CDR3. Germline CDR1 and CDR2: SQVTM and ANQGSEA.

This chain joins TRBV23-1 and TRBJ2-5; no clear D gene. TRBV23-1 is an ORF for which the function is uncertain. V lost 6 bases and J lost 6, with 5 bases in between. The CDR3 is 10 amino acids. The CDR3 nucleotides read TGCGCCAGCAGGAGACAGACCCAGTACTTC. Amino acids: CASRRQTQYF.

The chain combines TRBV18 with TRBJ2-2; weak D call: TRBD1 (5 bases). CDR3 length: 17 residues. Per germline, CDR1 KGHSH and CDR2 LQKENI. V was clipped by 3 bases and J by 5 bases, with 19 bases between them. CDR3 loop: CASSPVWQGSSTGELFF. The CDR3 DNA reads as TGTGCCAGCTCACCTGTGTGGCAGGGCAGTTCGACCGGGGAGCTGTTTTTT.

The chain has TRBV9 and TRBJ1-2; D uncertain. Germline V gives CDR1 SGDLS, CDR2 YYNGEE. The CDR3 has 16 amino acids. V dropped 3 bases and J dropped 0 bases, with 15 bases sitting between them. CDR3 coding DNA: TGTGCCAGCAGCGATGGAAAAGGCGTCACTAACTATGGCTACACCTTC. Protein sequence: CASSDGKGVTNYGYTF.

This CDR3 reads CASSPSGGSLNEQFF. CDR3 DNA sequence: TGTGCCAGCAGCCCCAGCGGGGGATCTTTAAATGAGCAGTTCTTC. V is TRBV5-4 and J is TRBJ2-1; TRBD2 agrees at 8 bases. Germline-derived CDR1 and CDR2 are SGHNT and YYREEE (reference sequence). V was pared by 4 bases and J by 7 bases, with 10 bases of the junction left unmatched. The CDR3 totals 15 residues.

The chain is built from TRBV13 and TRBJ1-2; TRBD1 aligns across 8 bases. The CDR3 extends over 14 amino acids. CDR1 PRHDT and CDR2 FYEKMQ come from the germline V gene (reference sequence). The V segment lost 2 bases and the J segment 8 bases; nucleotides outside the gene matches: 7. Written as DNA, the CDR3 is TGTGCCAGCAGCTTAACAGGGGGGACGAAAGGCTACACCTTC. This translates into CASSLTGGTKGYTF.

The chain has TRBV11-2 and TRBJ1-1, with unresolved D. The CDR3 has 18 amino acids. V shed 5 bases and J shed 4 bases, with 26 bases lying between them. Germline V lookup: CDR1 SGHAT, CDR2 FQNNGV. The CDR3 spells CASSPILWFQLYGTEAFF. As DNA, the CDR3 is TGTGCCAGCAGCCCAATCCTTTGGTTTCAGCTGTATGGCACTGAAGCTTTCTTT.